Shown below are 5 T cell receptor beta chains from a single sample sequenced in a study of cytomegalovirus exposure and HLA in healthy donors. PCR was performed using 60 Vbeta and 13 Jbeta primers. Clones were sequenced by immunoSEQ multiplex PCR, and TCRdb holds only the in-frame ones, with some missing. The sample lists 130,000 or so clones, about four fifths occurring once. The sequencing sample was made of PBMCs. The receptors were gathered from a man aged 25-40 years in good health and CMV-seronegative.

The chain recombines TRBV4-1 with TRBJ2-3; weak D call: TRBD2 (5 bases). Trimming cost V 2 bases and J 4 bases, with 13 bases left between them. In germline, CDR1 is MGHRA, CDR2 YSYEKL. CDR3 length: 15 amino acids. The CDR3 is CASSQRARAPDTQYF. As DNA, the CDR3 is TGCGCCAGCAGCCAACGAGCGCGGGCCCCAGATACGCAGTATTTT.

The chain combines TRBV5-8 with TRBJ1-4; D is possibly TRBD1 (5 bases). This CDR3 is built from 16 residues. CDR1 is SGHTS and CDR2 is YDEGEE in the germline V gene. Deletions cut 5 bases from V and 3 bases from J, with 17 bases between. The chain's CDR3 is CASSPGQRIPNEKLFF. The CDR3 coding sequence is TGTGCCAGCAGTCCCGGACAACGAATACCTAATGAAAAACTGTTTTTT.

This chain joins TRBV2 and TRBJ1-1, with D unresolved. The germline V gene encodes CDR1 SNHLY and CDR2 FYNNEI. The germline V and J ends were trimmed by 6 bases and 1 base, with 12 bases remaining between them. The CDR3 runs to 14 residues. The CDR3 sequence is CASRVGGANTEAFF. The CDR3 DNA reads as TGTGCCAGCAGAGTGGGAGGAGCGAACACTGAAGCTTTCTTT.

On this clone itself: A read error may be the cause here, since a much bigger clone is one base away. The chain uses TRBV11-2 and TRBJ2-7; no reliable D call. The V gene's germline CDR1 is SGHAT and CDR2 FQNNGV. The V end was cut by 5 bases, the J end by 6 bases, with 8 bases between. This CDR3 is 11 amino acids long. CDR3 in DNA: TGTGCCAGCAGCCTCGGTCGCGAGCAGTACTTC. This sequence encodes CASSLGREQYF.

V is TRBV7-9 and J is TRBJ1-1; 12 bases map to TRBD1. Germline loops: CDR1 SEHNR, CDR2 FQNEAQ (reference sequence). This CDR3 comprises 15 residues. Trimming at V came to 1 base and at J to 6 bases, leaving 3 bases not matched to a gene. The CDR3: CASSLGGQGASEAFF. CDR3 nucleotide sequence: TGTGCCAGCAGCTTAGGGGGACAGGGGGCCTCTGAAGCTTTCTTT. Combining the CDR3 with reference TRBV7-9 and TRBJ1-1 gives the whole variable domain DTGVSQNPRHKITKRGQNVTFRCDPISEHNRLYWYRQTLGQGPEFLTYFQNEAQLEKSRLLSDRFSAERPKGSFSTLEIQRTEQGDSAMYLCASSLGGQGASEAFFGQGTRLTVV.